This T cell receptor (beta chain) was sequenced for a study of read filtering for tumor transcriptome and immune sequencing. As for the study in general: By R-ISS, stages I, II and III held approximately 8, 17 and 7 patients. RNA-seq yielded only roughly 75 to 1,300 TCR reads, IR-seq about 3.5 to 10.27 million.

The library was built from about 0.4 ug RNA with molecular barcoded adaptors for alpha/delta and beta/gamma chains. MiXCR, run by TCRdb on the reads, gives a single entry per CDR3 protein. The table has 15,000 to 20,000 distinct CDR3 sequences, roughly a fifth seen once. Germline V gene data show CDR1 as MRHNA and CDR2 as SNTAGT. The length of the CDR3 is 15 residues. V was clipped by 5 bases and J by 5 bases; unmatched bases: 9. The sequencing sample was made of a population of CD138-negative cells sorted from bone marrow. The clonotype originates from a donor at least 40 years old with multiple myeloma. V is TRBV6-4 and J is TRBJ2-3; 8 bases map to TRBD2. The CDR3 DNA reads as TGTGCCAGCAGTCTCAGCGGGGGCACCGAAGATACGCAGTATTTT. Translated, it gives CASSLSGGTEDTQYF.